This T cell receptor (beta chain) was captured in a study of cytomegalovirus exposure and HLA in healthy donors (dated 2017 in TCRdb). At the level of the whole study: In an earlier analysis of under 750 of the donors, 250 to 350 Gb of sequence data and 100 million or so unique TCR beta sequences from 150 million to 200 million T cells were reported. Of the roughly 390 genotyped donors, roughly 80% were placed in the genetic ancestry cluster associated with self-reported Caucasian donors. The T cell repertoires of several hundred subjects were profiled by immunosequencing and related to cytomegalovirus serostatus. Because of strong linkage in the cohort, four to six DR-DQ haplotypes were treated as single units for association and clustering. A later genetic analysis took genome-wide SNP genotypes for about 55% of the roughly 670 donors and used that subset as a discovery cohort. High-throughput TCR immunosequencing, statistical association of individual TCRs with disease status, and machine learning were combined to predict cytomegalovirus infection status. A separate validation cohort of some 130 different subjects was used in addition to the roughly 620-subject first cohort. The later analysis used no new phenotypic data to find candidate immune exposures, relying instead on TCR beta sequences and their occurrence across donors. The number of typed donors differed by locus: roughly 629-630 for A, B, C, DRB1 and DQB1; approximately 520 for DQA1; approximately 600 for DPA1; and some 470 for DPB1. To decide whether each TCR beta V gene segment behaved as functional or pseudogenic, an earlier analysis of approximately 590 of the donors relied on high-throughput TCR beta sequencing. HLA typing covered class I and class II loci at four-digit resolution. In a later analysis, previously published TCR beta repertoires from 666 donors were re-analyzed and high-resolution HLA genotyping was added so that TCR occurrence patterns could be studied. The study aimed to test whether signatures of past pathogen exposure could be identified by cataloging public T cell receptors. Every discovery cohort repertoire had been produced on one sequencing platform. Across some 400 genotyped donors of the cohort, an average of approximately 200,000 unique TCR beta nucleotide sequences per donor were sequenced, and approximately 19% of those sequences were non-productive. An early release covering roughly 640 HLA-typed donors comprised approximately 290 gigabases of sequencing data and 85 million or so unique TCR sequences. Donor age, sex, ethnicity and CMV serostatus were compiled together with the repertoire data.

V has 6 bases trimmed and J has 2 bases trimmed; junction bases matching no gene number 7. The CDR3 starts with the cysteine, ends with the phenylalanine, and has 15 residues. The CDR3 DNA has 45 bases and is translated from base 1. For CDR1 and CDR2, the germline V gene (reference sequence) lists LNHDA and SQIVND. The research as a whole found: Compared with equally common non-associated chains, HLA-associated TCR beta chains in a later analysis were more clonally expanded and had lower generation probabilities. A further reported finding was that TCR beta sequences accurately predicted the HLA-A and HLA-B alleles for most subjects in the first cohort. In a later genetic analysis, fewer N-insertions in productive TCRs were reported among donors in an Asian-associated ancestry cluster than the roughly 700-donor mean. In the study, approximately 160 TCR beta chains were listed as associated with cytomegalovirus. Some IMGT-functional V segments, including TRBV6-2 and TRBV6-3, could not be told apart with the 87-base-pair reads, so those segments were excluded. Correlated functional status among segregating V segments might be attributable to linkage disequilibrium, but an unknown experimental factor could not be ruled out. The only immune exposure information available for the cohort was CMV serostatus. An association between a missense DCLRE1C variant and V-gene and J-gene trimming of TCR beta chains was found in a later genetic analysis and replicated in an independent cohort. In both the original and validation cohorts, the classifier was reported to diagnose cytomegalovirus status with high specificity and sensitivity. A later analysis associated about 17,000 TCR beta sequences with specific HLA alleles at a false discovery rate of 0.05. Broadly in line with IMGT annotations, most TCR beta V segments showed up in productive rearrangements about 87% or about 30% of the time in an earlier analysis of 450 to 750 of the donors. Most TCR sequences were seen in very few donors, while some public TCRs were found in many individuals. Only TCR beta chains were sequenced in this cohort, and the absence of alpha or paired-chain data limited detectable features. In a later analysis, several top co-occurrence clusters were reported to appear linked to parvovirus B19, influenza, CMV and Epstein-Barr virus. A group of highly shared sequence variants was considered likely to be a technical artifact of the sequencing pipeline. Three of the identified cytomegalovirus-associated TCR beta chains were confirmed in vitro to be specific for cytomegalovirus antigens. Because HLA typing was missing for some donors at each locus, association tests included only the typed subset. When HLA alleles, especially DR and DQ, strongly co-occurred, TCR associations were difficult to assign to individual alleles. Most CMV-associated TCR beta chains appeared to be HLA-restricted in a later analysis, and the HLA associations seemed to be driven largely by CMV exposure. Because counts were too low, around 18 rarely observed V segments, including chromosome 9 orphons, were left out of the earlier analysis of 587 of the donors. Roughly uniform sequencing depth across donors was assumed in presence/absence analyses, although this assumption may not hold. The authors suggested that the approach could potentially be generalized to other disease states and immunological phenotypes. In a later analysis, the rate of TCR association differed among HLA loci, with DRB1 alleles having the most associated TCRs and HLA-C alleles having the fewest.

The cohort consisted of 600 or so healthy bone marrow donors. Cohort members were all nominally healthy when sampled, although unrecorded immune exposures were likely present. The donor tested CMV seronegative and was one of the 352 seronegative cohort members. A peripheral blood sample was collected from each donor, and TCR beta sequencing was performed on peripheral blood mononuclear cells. Genomic DNA extraction from the blood cell samples was performed with the Qiagen DNeasy Blood Extraction Kit. As to this clone: It lacks a known antigen. No base quality information exists; no much larger clone differs at one position.

Library creation used the immunoSEQ multiplex PCR assay. The multiplex PCR relied on a mix of 60 forward primers for TCR Vbeta segments and 13 reverse primers for TCR Jbeta segments. The CDR3 region of rearranged TCR beta genes was amplified from genomic DNA with a multiplex PCR assay. The Illumina HiSeq System was used to sequence the amplified TCR beta libraries as 87-base-pair reads. Per the original workflow: A later analysis tallied tens of millions of unique TCR beta chains across the approximately 670 repertoires, and about 10 million of those chains were shared by two or more donors. To remove PCR and sequencing errors, raw reads were error-corrected and collapsed into unique sequences using a nearest-neighbor algorithm that merged closely related sequences. To assign V, D and J gene segments, CDR3 sequences were aligned to IMGT reference sequences. For a sequence to be retained, a match of at least six nucleotides to both a V gene segment and a J gene segment was required. Rearrangements were classified as productive when the CDR3 lacked stop codons and remained in frame with V and J, and all other rearrangements were classified as non-productive. Following IMGT convention, CDR3 was defined as the stretch from the second conserved V-encoded cysteine to the conserved J-encoded phenylalanine. Sequences without an unambiguous match to a single V gene segment were excluded from the earlier analysis of 450 to 650 of the donors. An earlier analysis of several hundred of the donors classified V segments as functional when productive rearrangements were above 56.7% and as segregating when the standard deviation between donors was above 5%. A statistical classification framework was developed to diagnose cytomegalovirus status using the catalog of TCR beta chain sequences. A later analysis assigned V and J genes by comparing TCR nucleotide sequences with IMGT/GENE-DB human TR gene sequences. The TCRdist pipeline was used in a later analysis to assign CDR3 sequences and most-parsimonious VDJ recombination scenarios. In a later analysis, each TCR beta chain was defined by its CDR3 amino acid sequence together with its V-gene family, and reads lacking a unique V-gene family were excluded. In a later analysis, fewer than 650 highly shared, low-generation-probability nucleotide sequences were removed to address suspected cross-contamination and a sequencing artifact. For each public chain, a later analysis derived a clonal expansion index from normalized ranks of inferred template counts within each repertoire. In a later analysis, generation probabilities were computed using a VDJ recombination model fitted to out-of-frame rearrangements, and the results were checked against IGoR. Hypergeometric tests were used in a later analysis to score TCR-TCR, TCR-HLA and TCR-CMV co-occurrence, with a repertoire-size bias correction applied to the TCR pairs. In a later analysis, false discovery rates were estimated by permuting HLA or CMV assignments 20 times. In a later analysis, co-occurring TCRs were grouped using DBSCAN, and TCRdist sequence similarity was added for clustering within HLA-allele-positive subsets. For co-occurrence clustering, repertoires with fewer than 30,000 or more than 120,000 public chains were excluded, along with a handful of repertoires with anomalous nucleotide sharing. As stored in TCRdb, this immuneACCESS dataset retains in-frame rearrangements with V and J assigned. A fraction of the clones does not appear; measured against another copy, unresolved V genes explain less than half of the discrepancy, and the remainder lacks a known reason. That table gives V, J and clone size, and the DNA gave D and trimming. The table for this sample lists some 150,000 clones; around 72% of them were counted only once. Less than 2.5% of the sample lies in the top ten.

The clonotype originates from a man in his forties or fifties in good health and CMV-seronegative. The rearranged segments are TRBV19 and TRBJ1-5, with 7 bases in between that match TRBD1. The material sequenced was PBMCs. The encoded CDR3 is CASRSRDRGNQPQHF. The DNA is TGTGCCAGTAGAAGCCGGGACAGAGGCAATCAGCCCCAGCATTTT.